This TCR beta chain was identified during a study of blood T cell repertoires in COVID-19. The study recruited people aged roughly 18 to 100 years across approximately 23 US areas. Participant-reported clinical history was the basis for cohort assignment. Deletions cut 4 bases from V and 4 bases from J, with 28 bases between. The CDR3 runs to 18 residues. CDR1 is SQVTM and CDR2 is ANQGSEA in the germline V gene. As processed by the authors: Amplification of reference gene primers provided the estimated nucleated cell counts. Assay used: immunoSEQ multiplex PCR; TCRdb lists only in-frame clones, some missing. V and J calls and clone size are those listed in that table; D and trimming were worked out from the DNA. The repertoire holds 230,000 or so clones, with roughly 80% as singletons.

V gene TRBV29-1 combines with J gene TRBJ1-2; no reliable D call. The sequence came from a man aged 50 or older who had recovered from COVID-19. The sequencing input was PBMCs or T cells enriched from blood (not recorded which). CDR3 loop: CSVVGRRQRGLFPYGYTF. The CDR3 DNA reads as TGCAGCGTTGTGGGTCGCCGCCAAAGAGGGCTCTTCCCCTATGGCTACACCTTC. Supplemented by reference TRBV29-1 and TRBJ1-2, the full variable domain reads SAVISQKPSRDICQRGTSLTIQCQVDSQVTMMFWYRQQPGQSLTLIATANQGSEATYESGFVIDKFPISRPNLTFSTLTVSNMSPEDSSIYLCSVVGRRQRGLFPYGYTFGSGTRLTVV.